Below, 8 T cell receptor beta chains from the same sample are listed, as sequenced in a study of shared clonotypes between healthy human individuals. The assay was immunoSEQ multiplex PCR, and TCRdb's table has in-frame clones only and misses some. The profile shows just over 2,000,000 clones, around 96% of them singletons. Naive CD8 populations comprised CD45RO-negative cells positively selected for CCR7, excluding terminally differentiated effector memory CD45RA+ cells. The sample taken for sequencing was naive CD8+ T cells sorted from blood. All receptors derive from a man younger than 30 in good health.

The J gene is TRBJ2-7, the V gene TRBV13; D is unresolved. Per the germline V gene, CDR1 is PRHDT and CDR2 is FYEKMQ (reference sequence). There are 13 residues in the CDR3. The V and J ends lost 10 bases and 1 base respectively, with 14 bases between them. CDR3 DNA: TGTGCCACCCGTATGCAGAGTTCCTACGAGCAGTACTTC. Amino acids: CATRMQSSYEQYF.

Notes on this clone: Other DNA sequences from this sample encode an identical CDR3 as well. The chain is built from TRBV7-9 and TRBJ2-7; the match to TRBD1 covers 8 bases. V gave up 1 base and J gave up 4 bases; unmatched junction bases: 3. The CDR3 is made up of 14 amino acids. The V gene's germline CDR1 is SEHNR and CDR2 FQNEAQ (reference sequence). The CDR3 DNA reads TGTGCCAGCAGCTTAGGGACAGGGTTATACGAGCAGTACTTC. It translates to CASSLGTGLYEQYF.

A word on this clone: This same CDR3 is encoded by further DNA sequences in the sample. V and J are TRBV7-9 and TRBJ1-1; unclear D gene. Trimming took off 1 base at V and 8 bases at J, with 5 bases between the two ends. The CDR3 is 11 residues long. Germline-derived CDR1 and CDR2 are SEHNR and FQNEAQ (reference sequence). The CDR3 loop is CASSLDLEAFF. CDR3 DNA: TGTGCCAGCAGCTTAGACTTAGAAGCTTTCTTT.

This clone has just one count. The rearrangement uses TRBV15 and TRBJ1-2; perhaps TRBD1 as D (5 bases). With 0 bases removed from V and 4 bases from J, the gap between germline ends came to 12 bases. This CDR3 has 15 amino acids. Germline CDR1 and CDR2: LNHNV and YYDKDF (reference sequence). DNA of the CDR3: TGTGCCACCAGCAGAGATAGCGGGGGTGGCTATGGCTACACCTTC. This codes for CATSRDSGGGYGYTF.

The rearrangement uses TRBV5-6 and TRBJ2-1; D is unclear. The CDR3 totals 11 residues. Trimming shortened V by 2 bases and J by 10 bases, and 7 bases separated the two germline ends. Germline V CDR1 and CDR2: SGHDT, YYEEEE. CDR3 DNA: TGTGCCAGCAGCTTTTCAAGGGAGCAGTTCTTC. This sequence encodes CASSFSREQFF.

CDR3 sequence reads: CASSYSDGGYEQYF. The CDR3 DNA reads TGTGCCAGCAGTTACTCGGACGGAGGCTACGAGCAGTACTTC. The genes are TRBV6-5 and TRBJ2-7, with a weak D call TRBD2 (5 bases). Germline loops: CDR1 MNHEY, CDR2 SVGAGI. The CDR3 extends over 14 amino acids. The germline V and J ends were trimmed by 0 bases and 3 bases, with 9 bases remaining between them.

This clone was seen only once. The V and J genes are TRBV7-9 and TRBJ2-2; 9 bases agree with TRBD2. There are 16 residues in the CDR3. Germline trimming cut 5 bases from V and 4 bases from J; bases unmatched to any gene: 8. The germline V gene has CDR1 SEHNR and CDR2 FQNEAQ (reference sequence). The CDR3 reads CASSARTSVGTGELFF. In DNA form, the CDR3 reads TGTGCCAGCAGCGCCAGGACTAGCGTTGGCACCGGGGAGCTGTTTTTT.

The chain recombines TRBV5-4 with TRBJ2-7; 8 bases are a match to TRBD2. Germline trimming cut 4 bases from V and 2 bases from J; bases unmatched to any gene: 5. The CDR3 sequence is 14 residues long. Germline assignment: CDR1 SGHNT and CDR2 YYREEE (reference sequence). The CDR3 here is CASSGAGAPYEQYF. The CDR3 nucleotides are TGTGCCAGCAGCGGAGCGGGGGCTCCCTACGAGCAGTACTTC.